These 7 T cell receptor beta chains were sequenced from one sample in a study of vaccination and CD4 T cells after COVID-19 (dated by TCRdb to the early 2020s). Library construction relied on PCR. Sequencing was carried out with an Illumina iSeq 100. TCRdb reprocessed the public reads (quality trimming at Q25 with fastp, clone calling with MiXCR) and kept in-frame beta chains. For every CDR3 protein sequence, its rows merge into one entry that carries the most common genes and DNA. The sample data list just under 30,000 distinct CDR3 sequences, and 45% to 50% of these were observed just once. The ten largest clones represent about 5.3% of the sample. Interpreted using the paper, the time point label stands for: late sampling 161 to 241 days after vaccination in a few convalescent patients. Source: CD4+ T cells from blood, taken about 7 months after SARS-CoV-2 vaccination. Source of these receptors: a human donor who had recovered from COVID-19.

This chain connects TRBV28 to TRBJ1-3; TRBD1 is a possible D gene (5 bases). Trimming took 3 bases from V and 2 from J, leaving 5 bases between them. This CDR3 comprises 13 residues. Germline assignment: CDR1 MDHEN and CDR2 SYDVKM. The CDR3 loop is CASSFRAGNTIYF. As DNA, the CDR3 is TGTGCCAGCAGTTTCAGGGCTGGAAACACCATATATTTT.

The chain recombines TRBV5-1 with TRBJ2-7; D may be TRBD2 (6 bases). The germline V and J ends were trimmed by 0 bases and 2 bases, with 12 bases remaining between them. Germline V CDR1 and CDR2: SGHRS, YFSETQ. The CDR3 runs 15 residues. This chain's CDR3 is CASSLEVAATYEQYF. CDR3 DNA sequence: TGCGCCAGCAGCTTGGAGGTAGCGGCGACCTACGAGCAGTACTTC.

This clonotype was observed a few times. The chain carries TRBV20-1 and TRBJ2-3; tentative D call: TRBD2 (6 bases). The germline gives CDR1 DFQATT, CDR2 SNEGSKA (reference sequence). This CDR3 contains 14 residues. Trimming left V 6 bases short and J 1 base short, with 14 bases between. This chain's CDR3 is CSAPGSTRTDTQYF. CDR3 sequence (DNA): TGCAGTGCCCCCGGGAGTACCCGCACAGATACGCAGTATTTT.

The chain uses TRBV28 and TRBJ2-5, with D possibly being TRBD1 (6 bases). In germline, CDR1 is MDHEN, CDR2 SYDVKM. The CDR3 loop spans 14 amino acids. V was clipped by 2 bases and J by 7 bases, with 14 bases between them. CDR3 coding DNA: TGTGCCAGCAGTTTACCCGACAGGATGGGGACCCAGTACTTC. The encoded protein is CASSLPDRMGTQYF.

The chain recombines TRBV6-2 or TRBV6-3 with TRBJ2-7; unclear D gene. Trimming removed 4 bases from V and 0 bases from J, with 13 bases in between. Germline CDR1 is MNHEY and CDR2 is SVGEGT. The CDR3 is made up of 15 amino acids. The CDR3 coding sequence is TGTGCCAGCAGTTTATTGGCACCCAACTCCTACGAGCAGTACTTC. Protein sequence: CASSLLAPNSYEQYF.

This chain uses TRBV6-5 with TRBJ2-1, with 8 bases aligning to TRBD2. CDR1 and CDR2 from the germline V gene are MNHEY and SVGAGI. This CDR3 has 17 amino acids. The V and J ends lost 2 bases and 0 bases, in that order; junction bases with no gene match: 6. The CDR3 region is CASSYGASGLSYNEQFF. The CDR3 DNA is TGTGCCAGCAGTTACGGGGCTAGCGGGCTCTCCTACAATGAGCAGTTCTTC.

This clonotype is a singleton in its sample. The chain uses TRBV20-1 and TRBJ2-1, with TRBD2 as a possible D gene (6 bases). CDR3 length equals 21 residues. Germline V lookup: CDR1 DFQATT, CDR2 SNEGSKA (reference sequence). Trimming removed 4 bases from V and 0 bases from J, with 31 bases in between. The CDR3 region has the DNA TGCAGTGCTACGGACCCCCTAGCCGGGACTCATCGTGGAAGCTCCTACAATGAGCAGTTCTTC. Translated: CSATDPLAGTHRGSSYNEQFF.